This record concerns one T cell receptor (beta chain) sequence. Antigen: not known. Each of the sorted populations had a purity greater than 98%. The investigators reverse transcribed all of the isolated RNA, so they sequenced expressed TCRB transcripts. The data were produced by immunoSEQ multiplex PCR, yet TCRdb's version contains in-frame clones alone and is incomplete. The table records around 600,000 clones, around 12% of them present only once. Trimming took 8 bases from V and 0 from J, leaving 11 bases between them. The CDR3 loop spans 15 amino acids. Germline V gene sequence: CDR1 SGHTA, CDR2 FQGNSA. This record comes from a study of beta chain features in type 1 diabetes. Findings of the study overall: Shortening that was moderate but significant affected the TCRB CDR3s of Type 1 diabetes patients in all four CD4+ subsets.

The rearrangement joins TRBV7-2 to TRBJ2-6; TRBD1 or TRBD2 may be the D gene (5 bases each). This sequence was found in a man aged 30-40 years with type 1 diabetes. The sequencing input was naive CD4+ T cells from blood. In nucleotides, the CDR3 is TGTGCCAGCCGGGACGGTTACTCTGGGGCCAACGTCCTGACTTTC. Protein: CASRDGYSGANVLTF.